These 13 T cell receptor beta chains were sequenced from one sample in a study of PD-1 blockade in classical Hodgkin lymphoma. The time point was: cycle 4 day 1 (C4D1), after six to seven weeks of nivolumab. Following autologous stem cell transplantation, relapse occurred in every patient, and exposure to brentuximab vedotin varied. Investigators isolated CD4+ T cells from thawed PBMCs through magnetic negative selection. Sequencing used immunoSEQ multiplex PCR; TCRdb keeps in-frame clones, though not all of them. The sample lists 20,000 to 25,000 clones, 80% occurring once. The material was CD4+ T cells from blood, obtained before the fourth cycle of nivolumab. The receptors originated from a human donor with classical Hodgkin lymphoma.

The DNA of the CDR3 is TGTGCCAGCAGCTCCCGGGGTCGGGGGGAGCTGTTTTTT. Amino acid sequence: CASSSRGRGELFF. The chain is built from TRBV11-3 and TRBJ2-2, with TRBD2 as a possible D gene (5 bases). This CDR3 has 13 amino acids. V lost 4 bases to trimming and J lost 8 bases, with 11 bases between them. Germline CDR1 and CDR2: SGHNT and YENEEA.

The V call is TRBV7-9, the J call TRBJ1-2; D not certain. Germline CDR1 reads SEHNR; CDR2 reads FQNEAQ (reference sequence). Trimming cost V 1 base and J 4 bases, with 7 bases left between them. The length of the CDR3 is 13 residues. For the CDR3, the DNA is TGTGCCAGCAGCTTAGAGGGCCTCTATGGCTACACCTTC. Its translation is CASSLEGLYGYTF. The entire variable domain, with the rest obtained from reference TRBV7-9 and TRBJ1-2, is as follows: DTGVSQNPRHKITKRGQNVTFRCDPISEHNRLYWYRQTLGQGPEFLTYFQNEAQLEKSRLLSDRFSAERPKGSFSTLEIQRTEQGDSAMYLCASSLEGLYGYTFGSGTRLTVV.

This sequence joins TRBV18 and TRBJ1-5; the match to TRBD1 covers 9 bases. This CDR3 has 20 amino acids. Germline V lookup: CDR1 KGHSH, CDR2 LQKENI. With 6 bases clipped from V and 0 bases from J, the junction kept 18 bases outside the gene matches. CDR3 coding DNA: TGTGCCAGCTCCTCCCAGGCCCTCGGGACAGGGTCGGATAGCAATCAGCCCCAGCATTTT. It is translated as CASSSQALGTGSDSNQPQHF.

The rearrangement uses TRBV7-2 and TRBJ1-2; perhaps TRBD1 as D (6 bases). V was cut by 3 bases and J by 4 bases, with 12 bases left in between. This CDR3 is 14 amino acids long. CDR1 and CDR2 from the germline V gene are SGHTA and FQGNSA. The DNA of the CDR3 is TGTGCCAGCAGCTTGGGCAGGGGCCTCTATGGCTACACCTTC. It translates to CASSLGRGLYGYTF.

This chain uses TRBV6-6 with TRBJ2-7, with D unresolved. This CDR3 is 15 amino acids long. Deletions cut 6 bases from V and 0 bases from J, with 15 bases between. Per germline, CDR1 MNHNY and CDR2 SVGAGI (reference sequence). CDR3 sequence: CASSYSNSGSYEQYF. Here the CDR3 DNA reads TGTGCCAGCAGCTACAGTAATTCGGGCTCCTACGAGCAGTACTTC.

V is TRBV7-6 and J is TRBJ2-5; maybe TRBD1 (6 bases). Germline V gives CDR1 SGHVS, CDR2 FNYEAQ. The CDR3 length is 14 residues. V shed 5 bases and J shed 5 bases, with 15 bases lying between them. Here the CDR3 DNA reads TGTGCCAGCAGCGGATGGACAGATGGGGAGACCCAGTACTTC. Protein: CASSGWTDGETQYF.

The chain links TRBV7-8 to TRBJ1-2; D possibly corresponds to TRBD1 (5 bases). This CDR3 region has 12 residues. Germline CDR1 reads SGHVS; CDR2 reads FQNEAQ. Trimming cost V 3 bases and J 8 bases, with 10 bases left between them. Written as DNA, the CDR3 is TGTGCCAGCAGCTTCGGGGCTTGGGGCTACACCTTC. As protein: CASSFGAWGYTF.

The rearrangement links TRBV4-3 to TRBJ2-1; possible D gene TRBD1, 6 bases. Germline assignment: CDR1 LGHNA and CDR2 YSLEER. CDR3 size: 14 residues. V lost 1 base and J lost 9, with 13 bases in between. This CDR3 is CASSQGQDRSEQFF. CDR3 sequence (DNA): TGCGCCAGCAGCCAAGGCCAGGACAGAAGTGAGCAGTTCTTC.

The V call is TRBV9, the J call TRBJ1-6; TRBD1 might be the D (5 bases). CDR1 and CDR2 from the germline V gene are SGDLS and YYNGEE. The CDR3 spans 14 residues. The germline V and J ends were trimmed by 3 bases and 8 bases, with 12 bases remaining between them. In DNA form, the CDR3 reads TGTGCCAGCAGCGCTCAGGGAGGGGATTCACCCCTCCACTTT. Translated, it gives CASSAQGGDSPLHF. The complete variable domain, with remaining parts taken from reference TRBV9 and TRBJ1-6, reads DSGVTQTPKHLITATGQRVTLRCSPRSGDLSVYWYQQSLDQGLQFLIQYYNGEERAKGNILERFSAQQFPDLHSELNLSSLELGDSALYFCASSAQGGDSPLHFGNGTRLTVT.

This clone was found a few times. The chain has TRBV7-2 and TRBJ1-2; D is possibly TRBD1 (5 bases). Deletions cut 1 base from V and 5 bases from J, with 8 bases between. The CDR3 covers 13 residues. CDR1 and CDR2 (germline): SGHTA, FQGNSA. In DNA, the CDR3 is TGTGCCAGCAGCTTAGAGGGGCGGTATGGCTACACCTTC. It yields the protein CASSLEGRYGYTF.

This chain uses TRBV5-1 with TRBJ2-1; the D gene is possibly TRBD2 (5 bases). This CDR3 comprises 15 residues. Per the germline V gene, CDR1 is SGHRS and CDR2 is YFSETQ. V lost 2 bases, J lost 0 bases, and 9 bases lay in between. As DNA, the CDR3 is TGCGCCAGCAGCTTAGAGGGAAGCTCCTACAATGAGCAGTTCTTC. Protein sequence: CASSLEGSSYNEQFF.

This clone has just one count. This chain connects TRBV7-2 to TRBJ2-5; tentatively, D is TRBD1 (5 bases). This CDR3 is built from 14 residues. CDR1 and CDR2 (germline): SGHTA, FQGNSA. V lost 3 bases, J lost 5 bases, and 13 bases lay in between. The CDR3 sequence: CASSFSRGRETQYF. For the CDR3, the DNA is TGTGCCAGCAGCTTTAGTAGGGGCCGGGAGACCCAGTACTTC.

CDR3 bases: TGCAGCGTTGGACAGGGCAATCAGCCCCAGCATTTT. This encodes CSVGQGNQPQHF. This rearrangement joins TRBV29-1 to TRBJ1-5, with D perhaps TRBD1 (6 bases). Germline CDR1 SQVTM, CDR2 ANQGSEA. V dropped 4 bases and J dropped 2 bases, with 6 bases sitting between them. CDR3 length: 12 amino acids. The full variable domain, completed using reference TRBV29-1 and TRBJ1-5, is SAVISQKPSRDICQRGTSLTIQCQVDSQVTMMFWYRQQPGQSLTLIATANQGSEATYESGFVIDKFPISRPNLTFSTLTVSNMSPEDSSIYLCSVGQGNQPQHFGDGTRLSIL.